This TCR beta chain derives from a study of T cells in Graves' hyperthyroidism and ophthalmopathy. At least ten counts were recorded for this clonotype. The CDR3 is 9 residues long. Trimming took off 10 bases at V and 2 bases at J, with 2 bases between the two ends. RNA transcripts were the template for amplifying TCR beta CDR3 regions. The study used the HTBI primer set for a first-round RT-PCR of the TCR CDR3. TCRdb itself ran the multiplex PCR reads through MiXCR, one entry per CDR3 protein. The table records fewer than 650,000 distinct CDR3 sequences, over 12% of them present only once. The specimen was blood. The clonotype was recovered from a woman between 18 and 29 years old with Graves' ophthalmopathy. The chain links TRBV12-3 or TRBV12-4 to TRBJ1-1, with no clear D. The CDR3 is CAINTEAFF. In DNA, the CDR3 is TGTGCCATAAACACTGAAGCTTTCTTT.